These 18 T cell receptor beta chains share one sample of origin, sequenced in a study of blood T cells in healthy people across ages. The authors ran a second PCR of about 6 to 11 cycles using a sample-barcoded 5' primer and a J-beta primer mix. TCRdb re-analysed the 5' RACE reads in MiXCR, keeping a single row per CDR3 protein. Of some 1,800,000 distinct CDR3 sequences listed, roughly two fifths are singletons. Sequenced: blood. These TCRs come from a human donor in good health.

The gene calls are TRBV6-2 or TRBV6-3 and TRBJ2-1; D unclear. Looked up from germline, CDR1 is MNHEY and CDR2 is SVGEGT. V was pared by 3 bases and J by 3 bases, with 15 bases between. The length of the CDR3 is 16 residues. CDR3 sequence reads: CASSYFRVAGYNEQFF. CDR3 nucleotide sequence: TGTGCCAGCAGTTATTTCCGGGTGGCCGGCTACAATGAGCAGTTCTTC.

J is TRBJ2-5 and V is TRBV13; D perhaps matches TRBD2 (6 bases). V was clipped by 4 bases and J by 1 base, with 16 bases between them. Germline CDR1 PRHDT, CDR2 FYEKMQ (reference sequence). The CDR3 length is 16 residues. CDR3 sequence reads: CASSSRKAGLQETQYF. The CDR3 bases are TGTGCCAGCAGCTCCCGGAAGGCGGGACTCCAAGAGACCCAGTACTTC.

This clonotype was observed a handful of times. The chain combines TRBV7-2 with TRBJ2-3; TRBD1 matches 7 bases. The ends lost 1 base at V and 6 bases at J; junction bases unmatched: 7. CDR1 and CDR2 (germline): SGHTA, FQGNSA. The CDR3 has 15 residues. The CDR3 coding sequence is TGTGCCAGCAGCTTAGTCCAGGGGGTCACGGATACGCAGTATTTT. Its protein is CASSLVQGVTDTQYF. The full variable domain, its missing parts supplied by reference TRBV7-2 and TRBJ2-3, is GAGVSQSPSNKVTEKGKDVELRCDPISGHTALYWYRQSLGQGLEFLIYFQGNSAPDKSGLPSDRFSAERTGGSVSTLTIQRTQQEDSAVYLCASSLVQGVTDTQYFGPGTRLTVL.

The chain uses TRBV4-3 and TRBJ1-1, with D perhaps matching TRBD1 (6 bases). In germline, CDR1 is LGHNA, CDR2 YSLEER. CDR3 length equals 14 residues. Trimming pared 2 bases from V and 7 bases from J, leaving 14 bases between. CDR3 amino acids: CASSQTGTLFEAFF. CDR3 DNA sequence: TGCGCCAGCAGCCAAACCGGGACACTATTTGAAGCTTTCTTT.

There are a few counts of this clonotype. V is TRBV7-2 and J is TRBJ1-4, with 7 bases that match TRBD1. Trimming cost V 2 bases and J 5 bases; bases outside gene matches: 14. CDR3 size: 18 residues. Germline CDR1 SGHTA, CDR2 FQGNSA. This CDR3 is CASSLRPTGSATNEKLFF. DNA of the CDR3: TGTGCCAGCAGCTTAAGGCCGACAGGGTCAGCGACAAATGAAAAACTGTTTTTT. Filled out from reference TRBV7-2 and TRBJ1-4, the complete variable domain reads GAGVSQSPSNKVTEKGKDVELRCDPISGHTALYWYRQSLGQGLEFLIYFQGNSAPDKSGLPSDRFSAERTGGSVSTLTIQRTQQEDSAVYLCASSLRPTGSATNEKLFFGSGTQLSVL.

This clonotype was counted only a few times. V is TRBV20-1 and J is TRBJ2-5, with 7 bases lining up with TRBD1. After removal of 5 bases from V and 0 bases from J, the junction contained 3 bases not matched to a gene. Germline lookup yields CDR1 DFQATT and CDR2 SNEGSKA (reference sequence). This CDR3 has 13 amino acids. DNA of the CDR3: TGCAGTGCTCAACAGGGGAACCAAGAGACCCAGTACTTC. As protein: CSAQQGNQETQYF.

In its sample, this clonotype was seen a few times. The V call is TRBV20-1, the J call TRBJ2-7, with D unresolved. Trimming left V 5 bases short and J 2 bases short, with 13 bases between. There are 13 residues in the CDR3. CDR1 and CDR2 from the germline V gene are DFQATT and SNEGSKA (reference sequence). The CDR3 nucleotides are TGCAGTGCTTTGACACCCGAGACCTACGAGCAGTACTTC. Amino acids: CSALTPETYEQYF.

This clonotype has only a few counts. The chain carries TRBV4-3 and TRBJ2-5; D call uncertain. The germline gives CDR1 LGHNA, CDR2 YSLEER. The CDR3 has 13 amino acids. The V and J ends lost 2 bases and 5 bases respectively, with 9 bases between them. The CDR3 DNA reads as TGCGCCAGCAGCCAAAGACTCTCGGAGACCCAGTACTTC. Its translation: CASSQRLSETQYF.

The chain employs TRBV6-2 or TRBV6-3 and TRBJ2-3; D is uncertain. Germline CDR1 and CDR2: MNHEY and SVGEGT. CDR3 length equals 12 residues. V lost 10 bases and J 7 bases, leaving 15 bases between the germline ends. CDR3: CATRIIGNTQYF. The CDR3 DNA follows: TGTGCCACCAGGATAATTGGGAATACGCAGTATTTT.

Comments on this clonotype: Relative to the germline gene, one junction end is altered; a read error may explain this. This rearrangement joins TRBV24-1 to TRBJ2-1, with D uncertain. The CDR3 is 12 residues long. Germline lookup yields CDR1 KGHDR and CDR2 SFDVKD. The CDR3 DNA is TGCACCACCAGTGGCTGGGACAATGAGCAGTTCTTC. It codes for CTTSGWDNEQFF.

This clonotype was picked up a small number of times. In DNA form, the CDR3 reads TGTGCCAGCAGCTTGGAAGGGACAGGGGAAGAAAAACTGTTTTTT. Residues: CASSLEGTGEEKLFF. The V and J genes are TRBV5-5 and TRBJ1-4; 10 nucleotides agree with TRBD1. The CDR3 has 15 residues. Germline lookup yields CDR1 SGHKS and CDR2 YYEKEE (reference sequence). After removal of 0 bases from V and 8 bases from J, the junction contained 4 bases not matched to a gene.

The CDR3 spells CASSLMKGADTQYF. The DNA for the CDR3 is TGTGCCAGCAGCTTGATGAAGGGGGCAGATACGCAGTATTTT. The chain uses TRBV7-2 and TRBJ2-3; possible D gene TRBD1, 6 bases. Trimming shortened V by 3 bases and J by 4 bases, and 11 bases separated the two germline ends. The CDR3 totals 14 residues. Per the germline V gene, CDR1 is SGHTA and CDR2 is FQGNSA.

The V call is TRBV5-1, the J call TRBJ1-1, with 11 bases aligning to TRBD1. This CDR3 comprises 16 residues. V dropped 4 bases and J dropped 0; count of bases not matched to a gene: 5. Germline CDR1 reads SGHRS; CDR2 reads YFSETQ. The CDR3 here is CASSPGTGGMNTEAFF. CDR3 DNA sequence: TGCGCCAGCAGCCCCGGGACAGGGGGTATGAACACTGAAGCTTTCTTT.

J is TRBJ2-7 and V is TRBV7-2; D ambiguous. Germline CDR1 SGHTA, CDR2 FQGNSA. Trimming left V 5 bases short and J 2 bases short, with 10 bases between. The CDR3 totals 13 residues. This chain's CDR3 is CASSPYRTYEQYF. The CDR3 DNA is TGTGCCAGCAGCCCATACAGAACCTACGAGCAGTACTTC.

The chain uses TRBV18 and TRBJ2-7; D gene unclear. The CDR3 has 13 amino acids. Trimming shortened V by 8 bases and J by 4 bases, and 15 bases separated the two germline ends. The germline CDR1 and CDR2 sequences are KGHSH and LQKENI. In DNA, the CDR3 is TGTGCCAGCACCGTGAAGGGTCGGTACGAGCAGTACTTC. It yields the protein CASTVKGRYEQYF.

This clonotype was observed a handful of times. This chain connects TRBV4-2 to TRBJ2-5; 8 bases are shared with TRBD2. Germline assignment: CDR1 LGHNA and CDR2 YNFKEQ. Unmatched junction bases numbered 8, after V lost 0 bases and J lost 2 bases. CDR3 length equals 17 residues. CDR3 sequence reads: CASSQEGASGPQETQYF. In nucleotides, the CDR3 is TGTGCCAGCAGCCAAGAGGGGGCTAGCGGGCCTCAAGAGACCCAGTACTTC.

This clonotype was seen only a few times. The chain combines TRBV10-3 with TRBJ2-4; TRBD1 aligns across 7 bases. The CDR3 loop spans 13 amino acids. J lost 8 bases, V lost 6 bases, and 7 bases had no gene match. Germline V gene data show CDR1 as ENHRY and CDR2 as SYGVKD. As DNA, the CDR3 is TGTGCCATCAGCCAGACAGGGTGGGACATTCAGTACTTC. Translation: CAISQTGWDIQYF.

This chain links TRBV7-6 with TRBJ2-1, with 7 bases aligning to TRBD2. Germline trimming cut 4 bases from V and 2 bases from J; bases unmatched to any gene: 2. This CDR3 is built from 14 residues. CDR1 is SGHVS, CDR2 FNYEAQ, per germline. The CDR3 DNA follows: TGTGCCAGCAGCTCAGCGGGGCCCTACAATGAGCAGTTCTTC. Translating gives CASSSAGPYNEQFF.